The entry below describes one T cell receptor beta chain. The sample comes from a study of blood T cell repertoires in COVID-19. Study background: Collection of acute and convalescent COVID-19 samples took place in the United States, Italy and Spain. PBMCs, B-cell-depleted T cells, or T cells were the source of the cDNA or gDNA that made up the material.

Original handling: Reference gene primer amplification in the assay estimated nucleated cell counts. The assay was immunoSEQ multiplex PCR, and TCRdb's table has in-frame clones only and misses some. That table gives V, J and clone size, and the DNA gave D and trimming. Of 150,000 to 200,000 clones listed, around nine tenths are singletons. J gave up 12 bases and V 2 bases, and 9 bases lay outside the gene matches. CDR3 length: 14 amino acids. Germline loops: CDR1 SGHAT, CDR2 FQNNGV. This chain links TRBV11-2 with TRBJ2-1; 8 bases line up with TRBD2. The clonotype was recovered from a human donor in a cohort sampled during active COVID-19. What was sequenced was peripheral blood. Written as DNA, the CDR3 is TGTGCCAGCAGCTTATCTCAGCAGCGGGGGTTGCAGTTCTTC. Its protein product is CASSLSQQRGLQFF. The full variable domain, its missing parts supplied by reference TRBV11-2 and TRBJ2-1, is EAGVAQSPRYKIIEKRQSVAFWCNPISGHATLYWYQQILGQGPKLLIQFQNNGVVDDSQLPKDRFSAERLKGVDSTLKIQPAKLEDSAVYLCASSLSQQRGLQFFGPGTRLTVL.